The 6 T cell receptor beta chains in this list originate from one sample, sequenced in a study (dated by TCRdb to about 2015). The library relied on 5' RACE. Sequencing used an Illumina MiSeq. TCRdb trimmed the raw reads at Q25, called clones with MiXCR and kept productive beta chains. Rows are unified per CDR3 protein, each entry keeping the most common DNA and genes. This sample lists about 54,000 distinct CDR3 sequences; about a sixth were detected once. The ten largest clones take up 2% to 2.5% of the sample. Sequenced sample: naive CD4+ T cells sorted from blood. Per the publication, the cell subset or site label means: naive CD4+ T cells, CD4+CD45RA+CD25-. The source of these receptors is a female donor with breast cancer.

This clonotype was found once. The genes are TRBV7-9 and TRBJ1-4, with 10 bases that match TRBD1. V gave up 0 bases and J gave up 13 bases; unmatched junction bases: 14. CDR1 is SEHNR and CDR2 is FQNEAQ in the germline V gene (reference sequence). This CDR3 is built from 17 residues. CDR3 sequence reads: CASSLAPWDRGDLVLFF. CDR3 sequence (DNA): TGTGCCAGCAGCTTAGCGCCCTGGGACAGGGGAGATCTGGTACTGTTTTTT.

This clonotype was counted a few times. CDR3 in DNA: TGTGCCAGCAGTTCCTCGCGGGTTGGGGCCAACGTCCTGACTTTC. This translates into CASSSSRVGANVLTF. The chain combines TRBV27 with TRBJ2-6, with TRBD2 as a possible D gene (5 bases). Trimming removed 4 bases from V and 3 bases from J, with 10 bases in between. Looked up from germline, CDR1 is MNHEY and CDR2 is SMNVEV (reference sequence). There are 15 residues in the CDR3.

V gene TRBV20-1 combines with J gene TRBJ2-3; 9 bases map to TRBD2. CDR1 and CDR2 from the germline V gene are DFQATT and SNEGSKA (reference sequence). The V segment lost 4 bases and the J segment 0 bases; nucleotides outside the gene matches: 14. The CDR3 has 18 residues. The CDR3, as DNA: TGCAGTGCTACTAAGGTTGGCGGGAGGGGGTCTAGCACAGATACGCAGTATTTT. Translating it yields CSATKVGGRGSSTDTQYF.

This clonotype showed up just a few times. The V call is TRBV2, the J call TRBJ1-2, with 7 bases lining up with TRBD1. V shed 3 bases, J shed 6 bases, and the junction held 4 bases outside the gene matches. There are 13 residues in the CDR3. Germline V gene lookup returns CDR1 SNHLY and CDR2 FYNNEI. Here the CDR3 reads CASSDTGVNGYTF. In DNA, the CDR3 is TGTGCCAGCAGTGATACAGGGGTTAATGGCTACACCTTC.

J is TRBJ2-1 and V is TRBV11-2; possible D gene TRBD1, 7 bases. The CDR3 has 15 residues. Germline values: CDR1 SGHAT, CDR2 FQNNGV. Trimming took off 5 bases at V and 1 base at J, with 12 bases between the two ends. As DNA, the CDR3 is TGTGCCAGCAGCCGCGGGACAGAATCCTACAATGAGCAGTTCTTC. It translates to CASSRGTESYNEQFF.

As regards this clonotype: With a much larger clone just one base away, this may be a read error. For the CDR3, the DNA is TGTGCCAGCAGTGTCTCCCTCGGGCCGGGCTTTCGGCCCCAGCATTTT. This gives the protein CASSVSLGPGFRPQHF. This chain joins TRBV6-5 and TRBJ1-5; D gene uncertain. V lost 5 bases and J lost 9, with 23 bases in between. From germline, CDR1 is MNHEY and CDR2 SVGAGI. CDR3 length: 16 amino acids.